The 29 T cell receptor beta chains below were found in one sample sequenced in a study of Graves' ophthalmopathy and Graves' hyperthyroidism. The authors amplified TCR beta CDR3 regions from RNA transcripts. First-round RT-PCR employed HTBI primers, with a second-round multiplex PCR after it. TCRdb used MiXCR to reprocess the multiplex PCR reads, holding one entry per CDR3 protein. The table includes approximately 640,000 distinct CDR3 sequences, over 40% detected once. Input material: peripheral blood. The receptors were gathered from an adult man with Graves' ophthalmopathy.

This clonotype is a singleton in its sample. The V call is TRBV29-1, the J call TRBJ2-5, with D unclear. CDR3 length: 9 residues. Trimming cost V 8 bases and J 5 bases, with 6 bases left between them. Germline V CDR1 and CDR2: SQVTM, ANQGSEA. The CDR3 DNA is TGCAGCTTCGGGGAGACCCAGTACTTC. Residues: CSFGETQYF.

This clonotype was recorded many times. The CDR3 nucleotides are TGTGCCAGCAGCCCCCAAACGGGAAACTACGAGCAGTACTTC. Its translation is CASSPQTGNYEQYF. The chain has TRBV7-9 and TRBJ2-7; D might be TRBD2 (5 bases). CDR1 SEHNR and CDR2 FQNEAQ come from the germline V gene (reference sequence). The CDR3 runs 14 residues. Trimming shortened V by 5 bases and J by 3 bases, and 14 bases separated the two germline ends.

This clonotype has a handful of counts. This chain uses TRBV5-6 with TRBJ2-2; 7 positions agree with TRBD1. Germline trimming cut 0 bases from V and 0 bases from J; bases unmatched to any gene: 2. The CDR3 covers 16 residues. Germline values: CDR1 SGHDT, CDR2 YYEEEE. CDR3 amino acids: CASSLGGQPNTGELFF. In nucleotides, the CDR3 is TGTGCCAGCAGCTTGGGGGGACAGCCGAACACCGGGGAGCTGTTTTTT.

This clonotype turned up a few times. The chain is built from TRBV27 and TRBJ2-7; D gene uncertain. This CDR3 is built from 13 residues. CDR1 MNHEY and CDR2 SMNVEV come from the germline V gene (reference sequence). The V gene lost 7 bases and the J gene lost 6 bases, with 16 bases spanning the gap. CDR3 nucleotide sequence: TGTGCCAGCACGGAGCGCGGACGAGGCGAGCAGTACTTC. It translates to CASTERGRGEQYF.

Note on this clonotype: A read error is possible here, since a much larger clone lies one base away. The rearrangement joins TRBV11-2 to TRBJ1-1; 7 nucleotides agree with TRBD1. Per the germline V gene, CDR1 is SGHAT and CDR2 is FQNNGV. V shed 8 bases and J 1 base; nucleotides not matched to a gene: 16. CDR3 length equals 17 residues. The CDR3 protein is CASRQVGGDRRNTEAFF. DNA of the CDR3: TGTGCCAGCCGCCAAGTCGGTGGGGACAGACGGAACACTGAAGCTTTCTTT.

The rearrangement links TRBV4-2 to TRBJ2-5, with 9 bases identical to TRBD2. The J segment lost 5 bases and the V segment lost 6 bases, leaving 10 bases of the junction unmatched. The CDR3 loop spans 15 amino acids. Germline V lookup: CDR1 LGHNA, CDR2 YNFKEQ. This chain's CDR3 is CASSSSLAGWETQYF. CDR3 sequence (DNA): TGTGCCAGCAGTTCCAGCCTAGCGGGATGGGAGACCCAGTACTTC.

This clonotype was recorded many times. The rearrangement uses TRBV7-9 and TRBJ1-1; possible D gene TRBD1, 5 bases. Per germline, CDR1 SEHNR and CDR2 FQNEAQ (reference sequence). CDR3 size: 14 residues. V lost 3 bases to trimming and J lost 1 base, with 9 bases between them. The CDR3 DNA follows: TGTGCCAGCAGCTTTGTTGACAGGAACACTGAAGCTTTCTTT. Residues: CASSFVDRNTEAFF.

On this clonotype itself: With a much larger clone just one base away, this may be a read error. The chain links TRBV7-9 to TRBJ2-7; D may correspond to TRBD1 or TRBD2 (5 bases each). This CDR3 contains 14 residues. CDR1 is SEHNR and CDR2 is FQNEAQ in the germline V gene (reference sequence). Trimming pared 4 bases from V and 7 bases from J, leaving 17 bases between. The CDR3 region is CASSSTGAGREQYF. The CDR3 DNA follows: TGTGCCAGCAGCTCCACCGGGGCAGGGCGAGAGCAGTACTTC.

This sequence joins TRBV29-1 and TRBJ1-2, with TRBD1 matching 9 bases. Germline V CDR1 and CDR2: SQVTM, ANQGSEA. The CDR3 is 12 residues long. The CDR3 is CNSGTGYHGYTF. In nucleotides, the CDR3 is TGCAACTCCGGGACAGGGTACCATGGCTACACCTTC. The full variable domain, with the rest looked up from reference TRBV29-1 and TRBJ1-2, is SAVISQKPSRDICQRGTSLTIQCQVDSQVTMMFWYRQQPGQSLTLIATANQGSEATYESGFVIDKFPISRPNLTFSTLTVSNMSPEDSSIYLCNSGTGYHGYTFGSGTRLTVV.

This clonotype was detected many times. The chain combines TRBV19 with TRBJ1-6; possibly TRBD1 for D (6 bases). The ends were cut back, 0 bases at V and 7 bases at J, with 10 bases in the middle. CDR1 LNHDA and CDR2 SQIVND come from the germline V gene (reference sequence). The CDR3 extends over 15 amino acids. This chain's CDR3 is CASSIDRGDNSPLHF. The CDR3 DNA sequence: TGTGCCAGTAGTATAGACAGGGGTGACAATTCACCCCTCCACTTT.

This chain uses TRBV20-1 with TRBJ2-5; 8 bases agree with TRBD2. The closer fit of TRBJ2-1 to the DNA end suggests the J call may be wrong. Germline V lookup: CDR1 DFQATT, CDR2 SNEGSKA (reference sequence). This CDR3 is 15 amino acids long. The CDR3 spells CSARDPGLGTPEQFF. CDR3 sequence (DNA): TGCAGTGCTAGAGACCCGGGACTAGGGACCCCTGAGCAGTTCTTC.

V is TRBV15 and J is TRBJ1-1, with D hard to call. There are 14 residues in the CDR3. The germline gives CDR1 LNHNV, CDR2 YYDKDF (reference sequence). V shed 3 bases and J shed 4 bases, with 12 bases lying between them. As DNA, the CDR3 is TGTGCCACCAGCAGCCAACCCCCCCTCACTGAAGCTTTCTTT. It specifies CATSSQPPLTEAFF. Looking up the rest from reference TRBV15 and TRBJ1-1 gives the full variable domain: DAMVIQNPRYQVTQFGKPVTLSCSQTLNHNVMYWYQQKSSQAPKLLFHYYDKDFNNEADTPDNFQSRRPNTSFCFLDIRSPGLGDTAMYLCATSSQPPLTEAFFGQGTRLTVV.

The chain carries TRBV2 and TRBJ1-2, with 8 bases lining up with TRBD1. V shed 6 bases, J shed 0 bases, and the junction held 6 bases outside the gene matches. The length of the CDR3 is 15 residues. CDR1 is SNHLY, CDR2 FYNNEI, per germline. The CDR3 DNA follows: TGTGCCAGCAGCGTAGACAGGGGAGCTAACTATGGCTACACCTTC. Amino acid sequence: CASSVDRGANYGYTF. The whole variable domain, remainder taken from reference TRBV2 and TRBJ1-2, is EPEVTQTPSHQVTQMGQEVILRCVPISNHLYFYWYRQILGQKVEFLVSFYNNEISEKSEIFDDQFSVERPDGSNFTLKIRSTKLEDSAMYFCASSVDRGANYGYTFGSGTRLTVV.

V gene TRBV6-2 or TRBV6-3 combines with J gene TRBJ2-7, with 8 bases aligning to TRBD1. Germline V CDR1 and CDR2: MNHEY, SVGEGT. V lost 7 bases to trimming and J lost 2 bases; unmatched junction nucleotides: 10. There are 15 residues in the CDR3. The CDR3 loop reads CASNQPGQAAYEQYF. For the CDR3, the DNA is TGTGCCAGCAATCAACCGGGACAGGCGGCCTACGAGCAGTACTTC.

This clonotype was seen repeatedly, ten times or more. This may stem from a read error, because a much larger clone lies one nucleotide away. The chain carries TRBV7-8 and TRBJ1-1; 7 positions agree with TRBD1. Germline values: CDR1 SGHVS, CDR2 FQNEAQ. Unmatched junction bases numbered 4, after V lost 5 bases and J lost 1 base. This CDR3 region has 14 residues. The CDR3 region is CASSAGQKNTEAFF. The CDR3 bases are TGTGCCAGCAGCGCGGGACAGAAGAACACTGAAGCTTTCTTT.

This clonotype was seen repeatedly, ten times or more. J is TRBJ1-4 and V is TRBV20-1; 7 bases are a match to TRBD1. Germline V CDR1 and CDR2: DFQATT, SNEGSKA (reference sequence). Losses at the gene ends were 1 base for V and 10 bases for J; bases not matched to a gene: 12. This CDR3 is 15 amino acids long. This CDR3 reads CSARVLRQGGRKLFF. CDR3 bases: TGCAGTGCTAGAGTTCTGCGACAGGGTGGAAGAAAACTGTTTTTT.

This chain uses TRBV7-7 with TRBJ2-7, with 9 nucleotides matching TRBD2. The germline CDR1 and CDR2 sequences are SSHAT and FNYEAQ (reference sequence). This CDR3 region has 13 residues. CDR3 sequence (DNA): TGTGCTAGAGCAAGGACTAGCGTCTACGAGCAGTACTTC. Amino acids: CARARTSVYEQYF.

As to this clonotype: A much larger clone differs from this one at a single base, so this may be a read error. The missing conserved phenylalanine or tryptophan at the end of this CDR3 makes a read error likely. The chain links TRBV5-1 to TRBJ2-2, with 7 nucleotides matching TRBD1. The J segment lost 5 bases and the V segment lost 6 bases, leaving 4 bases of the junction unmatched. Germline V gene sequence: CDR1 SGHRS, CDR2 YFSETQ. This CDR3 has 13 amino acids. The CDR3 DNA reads TGCGCCAGCACTAAGACAGGGACCGGGGAGCTGTTTCTT. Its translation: CASTKTGTGELFL.

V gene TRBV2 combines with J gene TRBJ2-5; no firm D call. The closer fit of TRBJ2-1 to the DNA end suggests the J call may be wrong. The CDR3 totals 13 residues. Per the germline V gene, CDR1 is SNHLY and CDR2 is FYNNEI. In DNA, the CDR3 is TGTGCCAGCAGTGACACGGAACACAATGAGCAGTTCTTC. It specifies CASSDTEHNEQFF.

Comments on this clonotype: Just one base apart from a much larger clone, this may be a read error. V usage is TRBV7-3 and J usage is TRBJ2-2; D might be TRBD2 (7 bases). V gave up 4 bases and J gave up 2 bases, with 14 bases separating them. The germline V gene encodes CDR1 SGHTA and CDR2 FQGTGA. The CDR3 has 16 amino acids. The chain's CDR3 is CASSSVGGGNTGELFF. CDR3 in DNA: TGTGCCAGCAGCTCAGTTGGCGGGGGCAACACCGGGGAGCTGTTTTTT.

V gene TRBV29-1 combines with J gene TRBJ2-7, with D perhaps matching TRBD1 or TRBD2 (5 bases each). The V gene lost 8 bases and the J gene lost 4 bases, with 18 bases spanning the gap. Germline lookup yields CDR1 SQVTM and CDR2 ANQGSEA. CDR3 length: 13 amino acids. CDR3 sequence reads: CSSPRDLIYEQYF. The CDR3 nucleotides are TGCAGCTCACCTCGGGACCTGATATACGAGCAGTACTTC.

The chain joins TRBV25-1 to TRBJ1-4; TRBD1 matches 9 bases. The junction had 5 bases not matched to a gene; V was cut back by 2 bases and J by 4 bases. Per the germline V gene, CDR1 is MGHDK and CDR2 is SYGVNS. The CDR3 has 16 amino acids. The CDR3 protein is CASSERGTGLNEKLFF. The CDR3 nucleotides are TGTGCCAGCAGTGAACGGGGGACAGGGCTTAATGAAAAACTGTTTTTT.

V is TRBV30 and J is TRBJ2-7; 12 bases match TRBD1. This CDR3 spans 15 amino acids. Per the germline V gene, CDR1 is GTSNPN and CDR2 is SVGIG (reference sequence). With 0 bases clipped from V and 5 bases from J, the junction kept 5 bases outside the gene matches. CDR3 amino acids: CAWSVQGQGADEQYF. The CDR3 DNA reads TGTGCCTGGAGTGTACAGGGACAGGGGGCTGACGAGCAGTACTTC.

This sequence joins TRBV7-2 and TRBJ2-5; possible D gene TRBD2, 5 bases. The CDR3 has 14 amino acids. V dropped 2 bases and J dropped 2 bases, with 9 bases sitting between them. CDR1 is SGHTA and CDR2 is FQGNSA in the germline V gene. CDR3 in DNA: TGTGCCAGCAGCTTAATCGGAGGACAAGAGACCCAGTACTTC. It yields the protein CASSLIGGQETQYF.

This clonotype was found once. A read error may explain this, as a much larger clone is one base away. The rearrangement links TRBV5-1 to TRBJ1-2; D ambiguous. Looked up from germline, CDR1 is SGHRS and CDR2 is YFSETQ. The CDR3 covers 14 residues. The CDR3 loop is CASSLINSDYGYTF. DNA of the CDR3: TGCGCCAGCAGCTTGATAAACAGCGACTACGGCTACACCTTC.

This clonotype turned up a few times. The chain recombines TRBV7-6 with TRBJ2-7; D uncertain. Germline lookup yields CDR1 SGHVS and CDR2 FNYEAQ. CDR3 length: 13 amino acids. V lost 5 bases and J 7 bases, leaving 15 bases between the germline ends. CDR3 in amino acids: CASSQSVGGEQYF. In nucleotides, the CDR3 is TGTGCCAGCAGCCAGAGTGTGGGTGGGGAGCAGTACTTC.

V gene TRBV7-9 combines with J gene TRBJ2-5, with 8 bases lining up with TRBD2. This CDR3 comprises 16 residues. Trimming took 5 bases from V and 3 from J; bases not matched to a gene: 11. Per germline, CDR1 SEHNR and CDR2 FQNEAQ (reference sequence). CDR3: CASSTPRGGGKETQYF. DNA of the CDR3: TGTGCCAGCAGCACCCCCAGGGGCGGGGGGAAAGAGACCCAGTACTTC.

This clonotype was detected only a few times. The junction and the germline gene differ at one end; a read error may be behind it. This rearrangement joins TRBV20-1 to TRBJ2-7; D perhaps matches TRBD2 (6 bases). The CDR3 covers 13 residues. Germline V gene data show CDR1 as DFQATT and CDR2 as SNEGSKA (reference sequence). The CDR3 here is CSAFRRGPYGQYF. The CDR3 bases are TGCAGTGCTTTCAGGAGGGGACCCTACGGGCAGTACTTC.

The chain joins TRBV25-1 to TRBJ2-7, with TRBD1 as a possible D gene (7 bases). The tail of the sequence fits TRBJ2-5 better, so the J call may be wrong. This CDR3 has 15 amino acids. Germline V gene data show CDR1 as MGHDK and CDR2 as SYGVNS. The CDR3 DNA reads TGTGCCAGCAGTGAACGGGGGACAGTTCAAGAGACCCAGTACTTC. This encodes CASSERGTVQETQYF.